This T cell receptor beta chain stems from a study of shared clonotypes between healthy human individuals (TCRdb year 2020). Background on the whole study: A couple of women and a few men aged 18 to 49 years were included in the cohort. For each donor, three plates each were used for CD4 naive and CD4 memory, two plates were used for CD8 naive, and one plate was used for CD8 memory. Libraries were prepared and TCR repertoires were sequenced by different laboratories using diverse techniques, in order to increase sequencing depth and limit assay-specific biases. Each donor's leukapheresis produced roughly between roughly 0.94 and 9.5 billion PBMCs. The study deeply sequenced blood TCR repertoires of about 5 healthy adults to estimate repertoire size and the extent of clonotype sharing between individuals.

The CDR3 contains 15 residues, cysteine and phenylalanine counted. The read is trimmed to its CDR3 DNA, 45 bases read in frame from base 1. The germline V gene (reference sequence) supplies CDR1 SSHAT and CDR2 FNYEAQ. TCR CDR3 regions were amplified from genomic DNA by multiplex PCR using the deep immunoSEQ assay. Genomic DNA extracted from each cell subset was distributed evenly over all wells of several immunoSEQ 96-well plates, and each plate served as one replicate. Each replicate PCR for sorted subsets received roughly 200 ng genomic DNA, equal to about 29,000 T cell genomes. Purified libraries were quantified with a Qubit 3.0 fluorometer, sized on a Bioanalyzer 2100, and re-quantified with the KAPA Library Quantification kit. Every immunoSEQ 96-well plate was sequenced on a separate single-read 150-cycle Illumina NextSeq 550 flow cell. Processing in the source paper ran as follows. The immunoSEQ output contained only junctional sequences without quality scores, so filtering could not match that applied to full-length reads. To assign V/J genes and CDR3, sequences were annotated using PyIR, a Python wrapper for IgBLAST v1.9, with IMGT germline references. Reads were filtered out if the reads had weak V/J assignments (E-value above 1e-6), no CDR3, stop codons, out-of-frame junctions, or ambiguous translated residues. A V3J clonotype was defined by an identical inferred V gene, J gene, and CDR3 amino acid sequence. Percentage overlap between repertoires was computed as shared unique clonotypes divided by the size of the smaller repertoire. Repertoire richness was assessed with RTK rarefaction, the Chao1 estimator, and Recon v2.1 estimates of unobserved clonotypes. For all TCRbeta clonotypes obtained by the gDNA method from a handful of donors, generation probabilities were computed with OLGA. As stored in TCRdb, this immuneACCESS dataset retains in-frame rearrangements with V and J assigned. A fraction of the clones does not appear; measured against another copy, unresolved V genes explain less than half of the discrepancy, and the remainder lacks a known reason. The D gene and trimming were derived from the DNA, and the V and J assignments and clone size from that table. The sample data list 800,000 to 950,000 clones, and roughly 96% of these were observed just once. Less than 0.25% of the sample lies in the top ten.

CD8 naive samples were CD45RO-negative cells positively selected for CCR7, giving a CD45RA+CCR7+ population that excluded TemRA cells. Healthy HIV-negative adults with no recently reported acute infections or vaccinations were included as donors. All donors were Caucasian adults living in Nashville, Tennessee, USA. Blood was collected by leukapheresis, and PBMCs were isolated by Ficoll-Histopaque density gradient centrifugation and then cryopreserved in liquid nitrogen vapor phase. Analytical flow cytometry was used to check the purity and quantity of each magnetically sorted T cell population. Genomic DNA was isolated from each sorted fraction and quantified by UV absorbance on a Nanodrop 2000c. Study-wide conclusions, independent of this receptor: Pairwise subsampling indicated that sequencing depth was expected to affect the degree of clonotype sharing among donors. Approximately 5% of naive CD4, approximately 3.7% of naive CD8, 2% to 2.5% of memory CD4, and about 0.4% of memory CD8 clonotypes were shared across a few donors. Naive subsets generally had larger estimated clonotype richness than memory subsets. Compared with non-shared clonotypes, the clonotypes found in all four sorted-subset donors had higher generation probabilities. Because the study included a small number of donors, the genetic and exposure-history diversity represented was limited. Only blood was sampled, and tissue TCR repertoires likely differ from those in blood. Incomplete sequencing was indicated by rarefaction of sorted-subset datasets, despite the large sequencing depth.

Concerning this clone: Its antigen has not been determined. One end of the junction varies from germline; a read error may be responsible.

Recombination linked TRBV7-7 to TRBJ2-3; 8 bases in the junction line up with TRBD1. Sequences were obtained from naive CD8+ T cells sorted from blood. The cell subset or site label, as the study defines it: CD45RA+CCR7+. This receptor was obtained from a man aged 25-45 years in good health. The encoded CDR3 is CASSPGQDRTDTQYF. The nucleotide sequence is given as TGTGCTAGCAGCCCGGGACAGGACCGCACAGATACGCAGTATTTT.